This TCR beta chain appears in the sequencing data of a study of blood T cells in healthy people across ages. Overall study findings and caveats: Diversity of TCR beta per million T cells declined in a roughly linear way with age.

This clonotype has only a few counts. Its antigen is unknown. This may arise from a read error, as a much more abundant clone is one base away. A second PCR, run for roughly 6 to 11 cycles, used a sample-barcoded 5' primer plus a J-beta primer mix. One entry per CDR3 protein, called by TCRdb with MiXCR from the 5' RACE reads. The table shows 1.5 million or so distinct CDR3 sequences, with 35% to 45% occurring only once. PBMCs, at least 6.5 million per sample, were isolated. The length of the CDR3 is 14 residues. The V end lost 8 bases, the J end lost 1 base, and 17 bases lay between the germline ends. CDR1 SQVTM and CDR2 ANQGSEA come from the germline V gene.

This receptor was obtained from a woman younger than 30 in good health. The V call is TRBV29-1, the J call TRBJ2-5; tentatively, D is TRBD1 or TRBD2 (5 bases each). Input material: blood. This CDR3 is CSCLPPGRQETQYF. CDR3 DNA sequence: TGCAGCTGCCTTCCTCCGGGGCGCCAAGAGACCCAGTACTTC. Combining the CDR3 with reference TRBV29-1 and TRBJ2-5 gives the whole variable domain SAVISQKPSRDICQRGTSLTIQCQVDSQVTMMFWYRQQPGQSLTLIATANQGSEATYESGFVIDKFPISRPNLTFSTLTVSNMSPEDSSIYLCSCLPPGRQETQYFGPGTRLLVL.